Here is one T cell receptor beta chain with its context. These data originate in a study of radiation and T cells in renal cell carcinoma. The assay was immunoSEQ multiplex PCR, and TCRdb's table has in-frame clones only and misses some. The sample holds about 100,000 clones; around 84% are singletons and the top ten take around 7.7%. This CDR3 is 18 amino acids long. After removal of 1 base from V and 4 bases from J, the junction contained 10 bases not matched to a gene. Germline CDR1 is MNHNS and CDR2 is SASEGT. Noted time point: blood 4 weeks post-SBRT, at nephrectomy. The treatment: 15 Gy SBRT to primary tumor, nephrectomy 4 weeks later. Nephrectomy followed 15 Gy stereotactic body radiation by 4 weeks. Radiation-treated patients gave blood at baseline, week 2 and week 4.

The rearrangement uses TRBV6-1 and TRBJ1-1; 12 bases map to TRBD1. The sequences come from blood, collected from a patient whose treatment included radiotherapy and nephrectomy. This TCR was sampled from a man in his sixties with renal cell carcinoma. The CDR3 nucleotides are TGTGCCAGCAGTGAAGTTATCGGGACAGGGGGCATTTTCACTGAAGCTTTCTTT. Protein: CASSEVIGTGGIFTEAFF.